The 14 T cell receptor beta chains presented below share a single source sample, sequenced in a study of beta chain features in type 1 diabetes. As every portion of the isolated RNA was reverse transcribed, the sequencing read expressed TCRB transcripts. The method was immunoSEQ multiplex PCR; TCRdb's version includes in-frame clones alone and lacks a portion of them. The table lists around 50,000 clones, approximately 44% of them singletons. Notes on the study in general: All four CD4+ subsets from Type 1 diabetes patients carried moderately but significantly shorter TCRB CDR3s.

These receptors' antigens are unknown. Sequenced sample: stem cell memory CD4+ T cells from blood. These receptors were obtained from a man aged 25-45 years with type 1 diabetes.

In this sample, this clone turned up a few times. In DNA, the CDR3 is TGCGCCAGCAGCTTGGCTAGGACTAGCGGGAGAGAGACCCAGTACTTC. Residues: CASSLARTSGRETQYF. The chain combines TRBV5-1 with TRBJ2-5; 13 positions agree with TRBD2. Trimming at V came to 0 bases and at J to 4 bases, leaving 3 bases not matched to a gene. This CDR3 is built from 16 residues. Germline CDR1 is SGHRS and CDR2 is YFSETQ.

In this sample, this clone turned up a few times. This chain connects TRBV19 to TRBJ2-6, with TRBD2 matching 7 bases. With 4 bases clipped from V and 2 bases from J, the junction kept 8 bases outside the gene matches. This CDR3 region has 17 residues. Germline V gives CDR1 LNHDA, CDR2 SQIVND (reference sequence). CDR3 DNA: TGTGCCAGTAGTAGGCGGTCAAGCGGGACTGGGGCCAACGTCCTGACTTTC. Protein product: CASSRRSSGTGANVLTF.

CDR3 sequence: CASSPRLGHLAGGYEQFF. The CDR3 nucleotides read TGTGCCAGCTCACCACGTCTCGGTCATCTAGCGGGAGGATATGAGCAGTTCTTC. This sequence joins TRBV18 and TRBJ2-1; the match to TRBD2 covers 11 bases. V shed 1 base, J shed 8 bases, and the junction held 13 bases outside the gene matches. The CDR3 covers 18 residues. Germline CDR1 KGHSH, CDR2 LQKENI.

The CDR3 region has the DNA TGTGCCAGCGGAGGACTAGCGGGAGGGGCCGAGCAGTTCTTC. As protein: CASGGLAGGAEQFF. This rearrangement joins TRBV19 to TRBJ2-1; 15 bases line up with TRBD2. V dropped 9 bases and J dropped 10; count of bases not matched to a gene: 7. CDR3 length: 14 residues. CDR1 LNHDA and CDR2 SQIVND come from the germline V gene (reference sequence).

The rearrangement joins TRBV18 to TRBJ1-1; D is unresolved. This CDR3 region has 15 residues. Trimming took off 2 bases at V and 0 bases at J, with 10 bases between the two ends. CDR1 and CDR2 (germline): KGHSH, LQKENI. CDR3 nucleotide sequence: TGTGCCAGCTCACCATCACGGTCCCTGAACACTGAAGCTTTCTTT. Protein sequence: CASSPSRSLNTEAFF.

This chain connects TRBV7-2 to TRBJ1-1; TRBD1 agrees at 8 bases. The CDR3 runs 14 residues. The germline gives CDR1 SGHTA, CDR2 FQGNSA. J was trimmed by 5 bases and V by 5 bases; bases with no gene match: 7. The CDR3 is CASSAYRGKTEAFF. The CDR3 coding sequence is TGTGCCAGCAGCGCTTACAGGGGGAAGACTGAAGCTTTCTTT.

J is TRBJ2-7 and V is TRBV10-3, with D perhaps TRBD1 (7 bases). This CDR3 region has 13 residues. Trimming pared 6 bases from V and 3 bases from J, leaving 12 bases between. Germline V gene lookup returns CDR1 ENHRY and CDR2 SYGVKD. The CDR3 protein is CAISGGQIYEQYF. The DNA for the CDR3 is TGTGCCATCAGCGGGGGACAGATCTACGAGCAGTACTTC.

The V and J genes are TRBV4-3 and TRBJ2-1; 10 positions match TRBD1. The CDR3 covers 18 residues. Germline values: CDR1 LGHNA, CDR2 YSLEER. V gave up 3 bases and J gave up 7 bases; unmatched junction bases: 15. CDR3 sequence (DNA): TGCGCCAGCAGCCAGACCTTGTTACCGGGACAGGGGCGGAATGAGCAGTTCTTC. This gives the protein CASSQTLLPGQGRNEQFF.

The chain employs TRBV30 and TRBJ1-5; perhaps TRBD1 as D (6 bases). The germline gives CDR1 GTSNPN, CDR2 SVGIG (reference sequence). Trimming removed 2 bases from V and 0 bases from J, with 11 bases in between. This CDR3 contains 15 residues. The CDR3 region has the DNA TGTGCCTGGAGTCACCCAGGGGCTAGCAATCAGCCCCAGCATTTT. Its protein is CAWSHPGASNQPQHF.

In its sample, this clone was seen a few times. The chain links TRBV29-1 to TRBJ1-2; D ambiguous. Germline values: CDR1 SQVTM, CDR2 ANQGSEA. The CDR3 runs to 11 residues. V was clipped by 7 bases and J by 3 bases, with 9 bases between them. The CDR3 protein is CSGGLDYGYTF. CDR3 DNA: TGCAGCGGAGGATTGGACTATGGCTACACCTTC.

The chain is built from TRBV29-1 and TRBJ2-5; possibly TRBD2 for D (6 bases). This CDR3 spans 12 amino acids. Germline V CDR1 and CDR2: SQVTM, ANQGSEA. V lost 3 bases and J lost 5, with 10 bases in between. As DNA, the CDR3 is TGCAGCGTTGACGTCGGGGGTGAGACCCAGTACTTC. Its protein is CSVDVGGETQYF.

This clone was seen just once. The V gene is TRBV18, the J gene TRBJ1-5, with D maybe TRBD1 (5 bases). Trimming cost V 2 bases and J 2 bases, with 10 bases left between them. The CDR3 extends over 15 amino acids. Germline CDR1 is KGHSH and CDR2 is LQKENI. The CDR3 protein is CASSPSGGGNQPQHF. The CDR3 DNA follows: TGTGCCAGCTCACCATCCGGGGGTGGCAATCAGCCCCAGCATTTT.

The chain couples TRBV9 to TRBJ1-2, with no clear D. Germline V gives CDR1 SGDLS, CDR2 YYNGEE. The CDR3 runs to 15 residues. V was shortened by 0 bases and J by 3 bases, with 12 bases between the two germline ends. The CDR3 sequence: CASSVAPGGYYGYTF. The DNA for the CDR3 is TGTGCCAGCAGCGTAGCCCCAGGCGGGTACTATGGCTACACCTTC. Using reference TRBV9 and TRBJ1-2 for the parts outside the CDR3, the full variable domain is DSGVTQTPKHLITATGQRVTLRCSPRSGDLSVYWYQQSLDQGLQFLIQYYNGEERAKGNILERFSAQQFPDLHSELNLSSLELGDSALYFCASSVAPGGYYGYTFGSGTRLTVV.

This chain joins TRBV28 and TRBJ1-2; 11 bases match TRBD1. Germline V gene lookup returns CDR1 MDHEN and CDR2 SYDVKM. Losses at the gene ends were 4 bases for V and 1 base for J; bases not matched to a gene: 5. CDR3 length: 16 amino acids. The DNA of the CDR3 is TGTGCCAGCAGTTCTGCTGGGACAGGGGGTAACTATGGCTACACCTTC. This codes for CASSSAGTGGNYGYTF.